This T cell receptor beta chain was recorded in a study of cytomegalovirus exposure and HLA in healthy donors. General study findings and limits: Trimming of TCR beta V- and J-genes showed a link, identified in a later analysis, to a missense DCLRE1C variant. According to a later analysis, most TCR beta chains associated with CMV appeared HLA-restricted.

This clone was detected only a few times. Its antigen remains unidentified. V lost 5 bases to trimming and J lost 8 bases, with 16 bases between them. This CDR3 has 13 residues. Per the germline V gene, CDR1 is SGHRS and CDR2 is YFSETQ. The PCR made use of 60 Vbeta and 13 Jbeta primers. Sequencing was performed with immunoSEQ multiplex PCR; in TCRdb, only in-frame clones are kept and a portion is missing. The sample contains over 85,000 clones, around 8% of which appear only once. The chain has TRBV5-1 and TRBJ1-2; D not resolved. Sequencing was done on a sample of PBMCs. The source of this sequence is a man aged 45-65 years in good health and CMV-seronegative. Written as DNA, the CDR3 is TGCGCCAGCAGGAGGGTCCCCGAAAGCGGCTACACCTTC. Translation: CASRRVPESGYTF.